This passage covers 21 T cell receptor beta chains from one sample sequenced in a study of CD8+ T cells in alopecia areata. Treatment defined: oral pan-JAK inhibitor, 5-10 mg twice daily. Isolated RNA was reverse transcribed into cDNA used as the sequencing template. Produced via immunoSEQ multiplex PCR; TCRdb's table is partial and in-frame only. Of 90,000 to 150,000 clones in the sample, 50% to 55% were seen once. Sequenced here: CD4+ T cells sorted from blood, sampled at week 4, from a patient treated with tofacitinib. The receptor set was obtained from a human donor with alopecia areata.

The V gene is TRBV7-2, the J gene TRBJ1-1; D is perhaps TRBD1 (5 bases). This CDR3 spans 13 amino acids. Germline assignment: CDR1 SGHTA and CDR2 FQGNSA. The ends were cut back, 5 bases at V and 1 base at J, with 8 bases in the middle. In DNA form, the CDR3 reads TGTGCCAGCAGCCGACAGAGGAACACTGAAGCTTTCTTT. Translating it yields CASSRQRNTEAFF.

J is TRBJ2-2 and V is TRBV6-6; D not certain. Trimming shortened V by 8 bases and J by 3 bases, and 7 bases separated the two germline ends. Germline CDR1 is MNHNY and CDR2 is SVGAGI (reference sequence). CDR3 length equals 12 residues. The CDR3 reads CASLGYTGELFF. For the CDR3, the DNA is TGTGCCAGCCTAGGGTACACCGGGGAGCTGTTTTTT.

The rearrangement links TRBV7-2 to TRBJ2-5, with 8 bases fitting TRBD2. Germline V gene lookup returns CDR1 SGHTA and CDR2 FQGNSA. V shed 4 bases, J shed 4 bases, and the junction held 11 bases outside the gene matches. The CDR3 runs 16 residues. The CDR3 sequence: CASSYAIGGAGETQYF. The CDR3 nucleotides read TGTGCCAGCAGCTACGCCATCGGGGGGGCGGGAGAGACCCAGTACTTC.

V and J are TRBV30 and TRBJ1-1; D unresolved. CDR3 length: 15 amino acids. V was trimmed by 0 bases and J by 2 bases, leaving 13 bases between them. Germline CDR1 is GTSNPN and CDR2 is SVGIG (reference sequence). The CDR3 sequence is CAWSVPRTGNTEAFF. The CDR3 nucleotides read TGTGCCTGGAGTGTACCAAGGACTGGCAACACTGAAGCTTTCTTT.

This sequence joins TRBV2 and TRBJ2-5; tentatively, D is TRBD2 (6 bases). CDR3 length: 9 amino acids. Trimming stripped 10 bases from V and 7 bases from J, with 7 bases between. Per germline, CDR1 SNHLY and CDR2 FYNNEI. The CDR3 bases are TGTGCCATCGGGGGGACCCAGTACTTC. Protein: CAIGGTQYF.

The chain uses TRBV29-1 and TRBJ1-5; 7 bases map to TRBD1. The germline V gene has CDR1 SQVTM and CDR2 ANQGSEA. J gave up 5 bases and V 4 bases, and 11 bases lay outside the gene matches. The CDR3 is 15 residues long. The CDR3 nucleotides are TGCAGCGTTGGGGGGTCAGGGGGAAACCATCAGCCCCAGCATTTT. Protein sequence: CSVGGSGGNHQPQHF. The full variable domain, its missing parts supplied by reference TRBV29-1 and TRBJ1-5, is SAVISQKPSRDICQRGTSLTIQCQVDSQVTMMFWYRQQPGQSLTLIATANQGSEATYESGFVIDKFPISRPNLTFSTLTVSNMSPEDSSIYLCSVGGSGGNHQPQHFGDGTRLSIL.

The chain joins TRBV2 to TRBJ1-5, with D possibly matching TRBD1 (6 bases). Germline loops: CDR1 SNHLY, CDR2 FYNNEI. This CDR3 spans 16 amino acids. Trimming shortened V by 4 bases and J by 6 bases, and 19 bases separated the two germline ends. CDR3 nucleotides: TGTGCCAGCAGTGGGGGGCCCGACCCGCGATCTCAGCCCCAGCATTTT. Translated: CASSGGPDPRSQPQHF.

This clone was seen a few times. The V gene is TRBV9, the J gene TRBJ1-6; 7 bases agree with TRBD1. The CDR3 sequence is 14 residues long. V trimming: 5 bases; J trimming: 8 bases; junction bases outside the gene matches: 7. CDR1 and CDR2 from the germline V gene are SGDLS and YYNGEE. CDR3 protein: CASRGGTADSPLHF. The CDR3 coding sequence is TGTGCCAGCAGGGGGGGGACAGCCGATTCACCCCTCCACTTT.

This chain joins TRBV5-6 and TRBJ2-3, with TRBD1 matching over 8 bases. Per germline, CDR1 SGHDT and CDR2 YYEEEE. The CDR3 length is 13 residues. V lost 4 bases, J lost 6 bases, and 4 bases stayed unmatched. CDR3 amino acids: CASSRQGTDTQYF. CDR3 DNA sequence: TGTGCCAGCAGCCGACAGGGGACGGATACGCAGTATTTT. Together with reference TRBV5-6 and TRBJ2-3, the CDR3 gives the full variable domain: DAGVTQSPTHLIKTRGQQVTLRCSPKSGHDTVSWYQQALGQGPQFIFQYYEEEERQRGNFPDRFSGHQFPNYSSELNVNALLLGDSALYLCASSRQGTDTQYFGPGTRLTVL.

The rearrangement uses TRBV9 and TRBJ2-7; D unresolved. V was cut by 3 bases and J by 0 bases, with 4 bases left in between. CDR1 and CDR2 from the germline V gene are SGDLS and YYNGEE. The CDR3 runs to 12 residues. The CDR3: CASSGDSYEQYF. The CDR3, as DNA: TGTGCCAGCAGCGGTGACTCCTACGAGCAGTACTTC.

This chain links TRBV18 with TRBJ1-2, with D maybe TRBD1 (6 bases). There are 17 residues in the CDR3. V shed 1 base and J shed 4 bases, with 19 bases lying between them. Germline V CDR1 and CDR2: KGHSH, LQKENI. The CDR3 protein is CASSPQINRADGYGYTF. The CDR3 DNA follows: TGTGCCAGCTCACCACAGATAAACAGGGCGGATGGCTATGGCTACACCTTC.

In its sample, this clone was seen a few times. This chain uses TRBV7-2 with TRBJ1-2; 7 nucleotides agree with TRBD1. CDR3 length equals 16 residues. Trimming at V came to 4 bases and at J to 7 bases, leaving 15 bases not matched to a gene. Germline CDR1 reads SGHTA; CDR2 reads FQGNSA. CDR3 DNA sequence: TGTGCCAGCAGCTCCCCGGGACAGTCGCTCGGGCGTGGCTACACCTTC. It is translated as CASSSPGQSLGRGYTF.

The chain has TRBV5-6 and TRBJ1-2, with a tentative D call TRBD1 (5 bases). Germline CDR1 SGHDT, CDR2 YYEEEE. This CDR3 spans 14 amino acids. The V and J ends lost 3 bases and 4 bases respectively, with 13 bases between them. The CDR3 is CASSYPGNFYGYTF. Written as DNA, the CDR3 is TGTGCCAGCAGCTACCCAGGGAACTTCTATGGCTACACCTTC.

The V call is TRBV4-1, the J call TRBJ1-1; D is possibly TRBD1 (5 bases). The length of the CDR3 is 16 residues. Trimming removed 2 bases from V and 1 base from J, with 14 bases in between. Germline loops: CDR1 MGHRA, CDR2 YSYEKL. The DNA for the CDR3 is TGCGCCAGCAGCCAACCCACGGGGCGGAGGAACACTGAAGCTTTCTTT. The encoded protein is CASSQPTGRRNTEAFF.

CDR3 nucleotides: TGTGCCAGCAGTTATCGGGACAGGGACTATGGCTACACCTTC. Its translation: CASSYRDRDYGYTF. The chain recombines TRBV6-5 with TRBJ1-2; TRBD1 matches 9 bases. Germline-derived CDR1 and CDR2 are MNHEY and SVGAGI. The CDR3 totals 14 residues. Trimming at V came to 3 bases and at J to 3 bases, leaving 2 bases not matched to a gene.

The chain joins TRBV6-1 to TRBJ2-7; the match to TRBD2 covers 9 bases. V dropped 7 bases and J dropped 4; count of bases not matched to a gene: 11. Germline loops: CDR1 MNHNS, CDR2 SASEGT. This CDR3 has 15 residues. The DNA for the CDR3 is TGTGCCAGCACCCCCGGAGCGGGAGGAACTTACGAGCAGTACTTC. This codes for CASTPGAGGTYEQYF.

The V call is TRBV11-2, the J call TRBJ2-3; TRBD1 is a possible D gene (5 bases). V was trimmed by 8 bases and J by 3 bases, leaving 18 bases between them. The CDR3 sequence is 15 residues long. The germline CDR1 and CDR2 sequences are SGHAT and FQNNGV. The CDR3 loop is CASSSLGVLTDTQYF. In nucleotides, the CDR3 is TGTGCCAGCTCGTCGTTAGGGGTTTTGACAGATACGCAGTATTTT.

The chain is built from TRBV7-2 and TRBJ2-6; D gene ambiguous. This CDR3 is built from 14 residues. V was cut by 10 bases and J by 0 bases, with 10 bases left in between. The V gene's germline CDR1 is SGHTA and CDR2 FQGNSA. The CDR3 DNA is TGTGCCATACGCCCGGTCTCTGGGGCCAACGTCCTGACTTTC. This translates into CAIRPVSGANVLTF.

The chain combines TRBV2 with TRBJ1-6; weak D call: TRBD1 (5 bases). The germline gives CDR1 SNHLY, CDR2 FYNNEI. The CDR3 spans 14 residues. Between the trimmed V and J ends, which lost 6 bases and 9 bases, there was a span of 15 bases. The CDR3 coding sequence is TGTGCCAGCAGAATGGCAGGGTCGGGTTCACCCCTCCACTTT. Amino acids: CASRMAGSGSPLHF.

The gene calls are TRBV7-8 and TRBJ2-1; 9 bases match TRBD1. CDR1 and CDR2 from the germline V gene are SGHVS and FQNEAQ. The length of the CDR3 is 15 residues. The ends lost 3 bases at V and 7 bases at J; junction bases unmatched: 7. CDR3 sequence reads: CASSFRDRAGNEQFF. The CDR3 DNA follows: TGTGCCAGCAGCTTCCGGGACAGGGCGGGTAATGAGCAGTTCTTC.

This sequence joins TRBV2 and TRBJ1-5; a possible D gene is TRBD1 (6 bases). Germline V lookup: CDR1 SNHLY, CDR2 FYNNEI. This CDR3 is 15 amino acids long. V shed 8 bases and J shed 0 bases, with 14 bases lying between them. CDR3 in amino acids: CASADSNISNQPQHF. CDR3 nucleotides: TGTGCCAGCGCGGACAGTAACATTAGCAATCAGCCCCAGCATTTT.